The 9 T cell receptor beta chains given below trace back to one sample, sequenced in a study of blood T cell repertoires in COVID-19. Using immunoSEQ multiplex PCR, the repertoire was profiled, and TCRdb retains in-frame clones only, with some absent. Of 260,000 or so clones in the sample, approximately 88% were seen once. Sequencing input: PBMCs or T cells enriched from blood (not recorded which). Receptors were obtained from a middle-aged woman with acute COVID-19.

The J gene is TRBJ1-1, the V gene TRBV28; a weak D match, TRBD1 (5 bases). Trimming took 8 bases from V and 0 from J, leaving 19 bases between them. The CDR3 is 16 residues long. The germline V gene encodes CDR1 MDHEN and CDR2 SYDVKM. As DNA, the CDR3 is TGTGCCAGCCGACCTGGGGAGGGGTTCCTGAACACTGAAGCTTTCTTT. Translating gives CASRPGEGFLNTEAFF.

The chain has TRBV4-1 and TRBJ2-3, with 7 bases lining up with TRBD2. The ends lost 2 bases at V and 2 bases at J; junction bases unmatched: 10. This CDR3 contains 17 residues. The germline V gene encodes CDR1 MGHRA and CDR2 YSYEKL. CDR3 amino acids: CASSQREGPVVTDTQYF. The CDR3 DNA is TGCGCCAGCAGCCAAAGGGAGGGCCCGGTTGTCACAGATACGCAGTATTTT.

The chain joins TRBV24-1 to TRBJ2-1, with TRBD2 matching 10 bases. CDR1 and CDR2 (germline): KGHDR, SFDVKD. The CDR3 is 15 amino acids. Unmatched junction bases numbered 6, after V lost 4 bases and J lost 7 bases. The CDR3 reads CATSDPTSGLNEQFF. For the CDR3, the DNA is TGTGCCACCAGTGACCCGACTAGCGGGTTGAATGAGCAGTTCTTC.

The rearrangement uses TRBV11-3 and TRBJ1-1; D unresolved. This CDR3 spans 15 amino acids. The V gene's germline CDR1 is SGHNT and CDR2 YENEEA. Trimming removed 1 base from V and 2 bases from J, with 11 bases in between. CDR3: CASSLGEWANTEAFF. The DNA for the CDR3 is TGTGCCAGCAGCTTAGGTGAGTGGGCTAACACTGAAGCTTTCTTT.

In this sample, this clone turned up once. This chain connects TRBV11-2 to TRBJ2-2, with unresolved D. This CDR3 contains 13 residues. The germline gives CDR1 SGHAT, CDR2 FQNNGV. The V and J ends lost 7 bases and 3 bases respectively, with 9 bases between them. The CDR3 is CASTISHTGELFF. CDR3 in DNA: TGTGCCAGCACCATCAGTCACACCGGGGAGCTGTTTTTT.

This chain connects TRBV27 to TRBJ2-3; TRBD1 matches at 9 bases. V lost 5 bases, J lost 3 bases, and 9 bases stayed unmatched. CDR1 MNHEY and CDR2 SMNVEV come from the germline V gene (reference sequence). The CDR3 is 16 residues long. This CDR3 is CASSGETGGLTDTQYF. For the CDR3, the DNA is TGTGCCAGCAGTGGGGAAACAGGGGGCTTGACAGATACGCAGTATTTT.

The rearrangement links TRBV6-5 to TRBJ2-3, with unresolved D. V shed 1 base and J shed 9 bases, with 5 bases lying between them. CDR3 size: 11 residues. Germline loops: CDR1 MNHEY, CDR2 SVGAGI. This chain's CDR3 is CASSYFSTQYF. As DNA, the CDR3 is TGTGCCAGCAGTTACTTCTCGACGCAGTATTTT.

This rearrangement joins TRBV5-4 to TRBJ1-1; possible D gene TRBD1, 6 bases. Germline V lookup: CDR1 SGHNT, CDR2 YYREEE (reference sequence). The CDR3 extends over 12 amino acids. V was cut by 2 bases and J by 5 bases, with 7 bases left in between. CDR3 sequence: CASSFGQTEAFF. In nucleotides, the CDR3 is TGTGCCAGCAGCTTCGGACAGACTGAAGCTTTCTTT.

This chain connects TRBV5-1 to TRBJ2-3; no clear D gene. The V gene lost 0 bases and the J gene lost 5 bases, with 16 bases spanning the gap. CDR3 length equals 16 residues. The germline V gene encodes CDR1 SGHRS and CDR2 YFSETQ. The CDR3 sequence is CASSLEVVSKIDTQYF. The DNA of the CDR3 is TGCGCCAGCAGCTTGGAAGTCGTTAGTAAGATAGATACGCAGTATTTT.